This paragraph reports one T cell receptor beta chain. This clone appeared a single time. No cognate antigen has been identified for it. The record has no base qualities; no much larger clone is one base away. Library preparation was by the immunoSEQ multiplex PCR assay. TCRdb retrieved this table from immuneACCESS and kept in-frame rearrangements only. Not all clones are present; in checked studies, unresolved V genes account for under half, and no reason is known for the remainder. The sample data list around 62,000 clones, and 90% of these were observed just once. Clones ranked in the top ten supply roughly 2.1% of the sample. This entry is derived from a study of T cell changes during pregnancy in multiple sclerosis (dated by TCRdb to between 2019 and 2020). For context, the study as a whole: The study looked at changes in the T cell repertoire across pregnancy in women with multiple sclerosis.

The sequenced sample was peripheral blood, obtained in the second trimester of pregnancy. This TCR was sampled from a female donor in good health, enrolled as a control in a pregnancy study.

The CDR3 in this case is CASSALGQGAQPQHF. In nucleotide form, the sequence is TGTGCCAGCAGCGCACTCGGACAGGGGGCTCAGCCCCAGCATTTT. The receptor chain draws on TRBV7-9 and TRBJ1-5; the junction holds 11 bases that match TRBD1. From the germline V gene (reference sequence), CDR1 is SEHNR and CDR2 is FQNEAQ. Relative to germline, V is missing 5 bases and J is missing 6 bases, with 6 bases of the junction outside any gene match. Counted from cysteine to phenylalanine, this CDR3 has 15 amino acids. The kept DNA is CDR3 alone, 45 bases in frame from the first base.